The source of this T cell receptor (beta chain) is a study of T cell responses to AZD1222 COVID-19 vaccine (dated by TCRdb to about 2021). Context from the whole study: AZD1222 recipients with second doses at about 4 weeks or about 12 weeks were pooled, because spike-specific TCR depth and breadth did not differ between schedules. A total of approximately 230 trial participants underwent TCR sequencing, of whom 200 to 220 received two doses of AZD1222 and about 25 received two doses of the MenACWY control vaccine. Trial participants were enrolled into age subgroups of 18-55, 56-69 and 70-plus years, which contained around 150, 28 and 57 TCR-sequenced participants, respectively.

As for this clone: This receptor's antigen is unknown. The sample holds no much larger clone one base away, and base qualities are not on file.

The CDR3 regions of human TCRbeta chains were subjected to immunosequencing. The published analysis was carried out like this. Repertoire TCRs were matched against a reference library of SARS-CoV-2-specific TCRs generated with the MIRA antigen-specificity platform. Breadth was defined as the fraction of unique TCRs that were SARS-CoV-2-associated, and depth was defined as the fraction of total T cells that were SARS-CoV-2-associated. Using the MIRA data, each spike-specific TCR was mapped to the spike region that the TCR reacts to and placed in a CD4 or CD8 class. Log10-transformed breadth and depth values were compared by one-way ANOVA with Sidak's multiple comparisons tests. The table was pulled from immuneACCESS by TCRdb, which kept in-frame rearrangements only. Such tables lose some clones; where checked, under half of the loss comes from unresolved V genes, and the rest has no known cause. The V and J calls and clone size were taken over from that table, and D and trimming were inferred from the DNA. The sample profile shows more than 95,000 clones; over 90% of them were found once. The top ten clones comprise approximately 4.7% of the sample.

Taken with the paper, the label for time point translates to: baseline before first vaccination. The vaccinee samples were drawn from two UK trials, COV001 and COV002, one of which was a single-blind randomized controlled phase 2/3 trial testing AZD1222 (ChAdOx1 nCoV-19) in healthy adults. For TCRbeta chain sequencing, PBMC samples were collected from trial participants at day 0 and at day 28 after the second dose. What the study reported, not specific to this receptor: Most participants were white British and females outnumbered males, and the authors suggested that clonal diversity may have been underestimated. The 56-69-year group was small, and its depth increase did not reach significance, likely because of low power. Vaccine-associated CD4 TCRs spanned the whole spike protein, with dominant responses in regions 160-218 and 743-854. A significant rise in spike-specific TCR breadth and depth was observed after two AZD1222 doses relative to day 0 and relative to MenACWY recipients. Reportedly, almost half of the unique spike-specific TCRs recognized epitopes lying outside the regions that are mutated in the B.1.351 and B.1.1.7 variants. Because no samples from the day 14 peak response were available, repertoires could be characterized only after the peak T cell response. Only five or six AZD1222 recipients were SARS-CoV-2 seropositive at baseline, limiting conclusions about previously exposed vaccinees.

Material: peripheral blood, obtained on day 0 of AZD1222 vaccination. The receptor's source is an adult in good health.

The encoded CDR3 is CSASSTSGSTDTQYF. The DNA is TGCAGTGCTAGTTCGACTAGCGGTAGCACAGATACGCAGTATTTT. The chain was built from TRBV20-1 and TRBJ2-3, and TRBD2 matches 9 of the central bases. Looking up the germline V gene (reference sequence) yields CDR1 DFQATT and CDR2 SNEGSKA. Spanning cysteine to phenylalanine, the CDR3 consists of 15 amino acids. This entry keeps only the CDR3 DNA: 45 bases, framed from base 1. Trimming removed 3 bases from V and 0 bases from J; the gene matches leave 4 bases unexplained.